This is a list of T cell receptor beta chains from one sample in a study of T-cell reconstitution after alpha-beta-depleted transplantation in children. TCRdb fed the PCR reads into MiXCR, producing one record per CDR3 protein. There are 670,000 or so distinct CDR3 sequences in the sample; around 12% occur only once, and about 0.77% lies in the top ten. The specimen was PBMCs, collected before TCRalphabeta/CD19-depleted stem cell transplant. The source of these receptors is a girl aged 2 to 9 with congenital amegakaryocytic thrombocytopenia, due to receive a stem cell transplant. Each CDR3 is given without its conserved first and last residue. Fields, in order: V gene, clone size, D gene, CDR3 protein. The D gene is left open where the match is weak. Clone size, where shown, is once, few, many, or a class for clones that have expanded.

TRBV9	many	TRBD2	ASSVTSQEGNEQF
TRBV20-1	many	NA	SARKGRPGPQH
TRBV2	many	TRBD1	ASSPETGSNTGELF
TRBV5-1	NA	TRBD1	ASSGTGGRYEQY
TRBV12-3/TRBV12-4	few	TRBD1	ASSSNRGFNEQY
TRBV12-3/TRBV12-4	many	NA	ASSLSQSTDTQY
TRBV28	many	NA	ASSLPRRGSYEQY
TRBV12-3/TRBV12-4	many	NA	ASSLMGGVVRQETQY
TRBV20-1	many	NA	SARGPETQY
TRBV29-1	many	NA	SVELLGGYT